These T cell receptor beta chains were read from a single sample in a study of blood T cell repertoires in COVID-19. The protocol was immunoSEQ multiplex PCR, while the TCRdb copy is restricted to in-frame clones and leaves out a portion. The sample lists about 200,000 clones, under 90% seen once, with 4% in the top ten. Material: PBMCs or T cells enriched from blood (not recorded which). All receptors derive from a young woman with acute COVID-19. CDR3s include the opening cysteine and the closing phenylalanine or tryptophan. The D gene is left open where the match is weak. Clone size appears in some rows only: once, few, many, or a class for an expanded clone.

>TRBJ2-3|.|.|TRBV15
TGTGCCACCAGCAGAGATCAGGGGAATACAGATACGCAGTATTTT
CATSRDQGNTDTQYF
>TRBJ2-7|.|once|TRBV25-1
TGTGCCACCCTAGCATTGGGGGGCTACGAGCAGTACTTC
CATLALGGYEQYF
>TRBJ2-7|TRBD1|once|TRBV5-1
TGCGCCAGCAGCTGGGACGGGACAGGGGGTAACGAGCAGTACTTC
CASSWDGTGGNEQYF
>TRBJ2-3|.|.|TRBV19
TGTGCCAGTAGTATCCAACAGGCCTACACAGATACGCAGTATTTT
CASSIQQAYTDTQYF
>TRBJ1-1|TRBD1|once|TRBV5-1
TGCGCCAGCAGCCCTGGACAGGGGAGGTACACTGAAGCTTTCTTT
CASSPGQGRYTEAFF
>TRBJ1-2|.|.|TRBV6-2/TRBV6-3
TGTGCCAGCAGTTATACAGGAACAGGCTACACCTTC
CASSYTGTGYTF
>TRBJ1-6|.|once|TRBV9
TGTGCCAGCAGCGTAGGTACAGGCGACTCACCCCTCCACTTT
CASSVGTGDSPLHF
>TRBJ2-7|TRBD2|.|TRBV3-1/TRBV3-2
TGTGCCAGCAGCCTTAGCGGGGGGACCTACGAGCAGTACTTC
CASSLSGGTYEQYF
>TRBJ1-1|TRBD1|.|TRBV19
TGTGCCAGTAGTCTCGGGACAGGCACTGAAGCTTTCTTT
CASSLGTGTEAFF
>TRBJ1-2|TRBD1|.|TRBV10-3
TGTGCCATCCGGACCGGGACAGGGGGAAACTATGGCTACACCTTC
CAIRTGTGGNYGYTF
>TRBJ1-5|TRBD1|few|TRBV7-9
TGTGCCAGCAGCGGGGACAGCGAACCCAATCAGCCCCAGCATTTT
CASSGDSEPNQPQHF
>TRBJ1-1|.|.|TRBV18
TGTGCCAGCTCACCACCCCAGGGAACTGAAGCTTTCTTT
CASSPPQGTEAFF
>TRBJ1-5|.|.|TRBV15
TGTGCCACCAGCAGAGAAGGGGATCAGCCCCAGCATTTT
CATSREGDQPQHF
>TRBJ2-5|.|.|TRBV30
TGTGCCTGGAGTAGCGATGGTTTTAGCTTTAGGGGTGCGGAGACCCAGTACTTC
CAWSSDGFSFRGAETQYF
>TRBJ1-3|TRBD1|.|TRBV7-9
TGTGCCGGCGGTGGGACAGAGAAATTCTCTGGAAACACCATATATTTT
CAGGGTEKFSGNTIYF
>TRBJ1-6|TRBD1|.|TRBV28
TGTGCCAGCAGTTTAGGGACAGCCAATTCACCCCTCCACTTT
CASSLGTANSPLHF
>TRBJ2-3|.|.|TRBV10-2
TGCGCCAGCAGTGAGTCCCTAGTTAAAGATACGCAGTATTTT
CASSESLVKDTQYF
>TRBJ2-2|.|.|TRBV5-1
TGCGCCAGCAGCTTGGAACAGGACCGGGAGCTGTTTTTT
CASSLEQDRELFF
>TRBJ2-7|TRBD2|.|TRBV6-5
TGTGCCAGCAGTTACGTCGGGGGGGCCGACGAGCAGTACTTC
CASSYVGGADEQYF
>TRBJ1-6|TRBD1|few|TRBV27
TGTGCCAGCAGTCAACTCCCGGGACAGAGAATTAATTCACCCCTCCACTTT
CASSQLPGQRINSPLHF
>TRBJ2-1|.|once|TRBV11-1
TGTGCCAGCAGCCAGACCGGGGATGAGCAGTTCTTC
CASSQTGDEQFF
>TRBJ2-7|TRBD2|few|TRBV10-2
TGCGCCAGCTGGACTAGCCACGAGCAGTACTTC
CASWTSHEQYF
>TRBJ2-7|.|many|TRBV11-3
TGTGCCAGCTCCTCCTCGGGAGCTAAAGGGGAGCAGTACTTC
CASSSSGAKGEQYF
>TRBJ2-4|.|.|TRBV29-1
TGCAGCGTTGAAGTCACAGGGCGAAACATTCAGTACTTC
CSVEVTGRNIQYF
>TRBJ2-7|.|.|TRBV4-1
TGCGCCAGCAGCCAAGTACTGGGCCAGCTCTCCTACGAGCAGTACTTC
CASSQVLGQLSYEQYF
>TRBJ1-2|TRBD1|.|TRBV4-3
TGCGCCAGCAGCGACTATGACAGGGATGGCTACACCTTC
CASSDYDRDGYTF
>TRBJ2-1|TRBD2|.|TRBV10-3
TGTGCCATCCGCGTAGCGGGGGTGGGGAATAGTGGTGAGCAGTTCTTC
CAIRVAGVGNSGEQFF
>TRBJ2-7|.|.|TRBV6-2/TRBV6-3
TGTGCCAGCAGTCGTATGGCCATATCCTACGAGCAGTACTTC
CASSRMAISYEQYF
>TRBJ1-6|TRBD1|.|TRBV28
TGTGCCAGCGGACAGGGAGCATGGTCACCCCTCCACTTT
CASGQGAWSPLHF
>TRBJ2-2|.|.|TRBV7-2
TGTGCCAGCAGCTTTGGCAGGGGCGCCGGGGAGCTGTTTTTT
CASSFGRGAGELFF
>TRBJ1-1|TRBD1|.|TRBV6-1
TGTGCCAGCAGTGATGCGGGACAGGTTAACACTGAAGCTTTCTTT
CASSDAGQVNTEAFF
>TRBJ2-7|TRBD1|.|TRBV11-2
TGTGCCAGCACCACATTGACAGGGGGCTCCTACGAGCAGTACTTC
CASTTLTGGSYEQYF
>TRBJ2-3|.|.|TRBV6-2/TRBV6-3
TGTGCCAGCAGTTTGGCATTCCGAAGGAGGGACGATACGCAGTATTTT
CASSLAFRRRDDTQYF
>TRBJ2-7|.|.|TRBV5-1
TGCGCCAGCAGCTTGGTAGGCCTCTCCCTGGGGCCCTACGAGCAGTACTTC
CASSLVGLSLGPYEQYF
>TRBJ2-1|.|.|TRBV3-1/TRBV3-2
TGTGCCAGCAGCCAAGACAGGGACTTTTACAATGAGCAGTTCTTC
CASSQDRDFYNEQFF
>TRBJ1-5|.|.|TRBV7-7
TGTGCCAGCAGCTTGGGGGCAGGGCAGCCCCAGCATTTT
CASSLGAGQPQHF
>TRBJ1-2|.|.|TRBV7-2
TGTGCCAGCAGCTTACAGGACAGACTTTTCTATGGCTACACCTTC
CASSLQDRLFYGYTF
>TRBJ2-1|.|.|TRBV30
TGTGCCTGGAGTCTCCCGGGGGTGATGAGCAATGAGCAGTTCTTC
CAWSLPGVMSNEQFF
>TRBJ2-1|.|.|TRBV19
TGTGCCAGTAAAGAAGCTTATGGCTCCTACAATGAGCAGTTCTTC
CASKEAYGSYNEQFF
>TRBJ1-1|TRBD1|.|TRBV12-3/TRBV12-4
TGTGCCAGCAGTCCCGGGACAGGGCTCGAGGCTTTCTTT
CASSPGTGLEAFF
>TRBJ2-7|.|.|TRBV5-4
TGTGCCAGCAGCTTCAGGGACACCTCCTACGAGCAGTACTTC
CASSFRDTSYEQYF
>TRBJ2-1|TRBD1|.|TRBV11-2
TGTGCCAGCAGCAAATGGGGAGGGACAGGGACGTACAATGAGCAGTTCTTC
CASSKWGGTGTYNEQFF
>TRBJ2-1|.|.|TRBV19
TGTGCCAGTAGTATGCGGGCAGTAGGGTACAATGAGCAGTTCTTC
CASSMRAVGYNEQFF
>TRBJ2-3|.|.|TRBV7-2
TGTGCCAGCAGCTTAGCGGGGGGTGGGGCAGATACGCAGTATTTT
CASSLAGGGADTQYF
>TRBJ2-5|.|.|TRBV7-2
TGTGCCAGCAGCTTAGCTTTCGGGGAGACCCAGTACTTC
CASSLAFGETQYF
>TRBJ1-4|.|.|TRBV5-4
TGTGCCAGCAGCGAACAGGGTGGTGATGAAAAACTGTTTTTT
CASSEQGGDEKLFF
>TRBJ2-7|.|.|TRBV24-1
TGTGCCACCAGTGATGCCCCGGGGTACGAGCAGTACTTC
CATSDAPGYEQYF
>TRBJ1-5|.|once|TRBV10-3
TGTGCCATCAGTGACGCAGATAGCAATCAGCCCCAGCATTTT
CAISDADSNQPQHF
>TRBJ2-5|.|.|TRBV6-5
TGTGCCAGCAGCCACGACGGGGGACCCGGGACCCAGTACTTC
CASSHDGGPGTQYF
>TRBJ1-2|TRBD1|.|TRBV15
TGTGCCACCAGCAGAGAGCGAGACAGGGGATATGGCTACACCTTC
CATSRERDRGYGYTF
>TRBJ2-1|TRBD1|.|TRBV11-3
TGTGCCAGCAGCCCGGACAGGGACAATGAGCAGTTCTTC
CASSPDRDNEQFF
>TRBJ2-2|.|.|TRBV6-5
TGTGCCAGCAGTCCCTCTGGACAACCCGGGGAGCTGTTTTTT
CASSPSGQPGELFF
>TRBJ1-5|.|.|TRBV4-1
TGCGCCAGCAGCCAATTTTTGAGTCAGCCCCAGCATTTT
CASSQFLSQPQHF
>TRBJ2-1|TRBD2|.|TRBV7-2
TGTGCCAGCAGCCCCGGGGGGGCCCAAATTCATGAGCAGTTCTTC
CASSPGGAQIHEQFF
>TRBJ2-7|TRBD2|.|TRBV7-9
TGTGCCAGCACCCCCGTCTGGAACATGGGACTAGCGGGGGATTATTCCTCCTACGAGCAGTACTTC
CASTPVWNMGLAGDYSSYEQYF
>TRBJ2-5|TRBD2|.|TRBV2
TGTGCCAGCAGTGTGACTAGCGGGGGACCGATCGGCGGGACCCAGTACTTC
CASSVTSGGPIGGTQYF
>TRBJ2-2|.|.|TRBV5-5
TGTGCCAGCAGCTTTGAAACGGGACAGAACACCGGGGAGCTGTTTTTT
CASSFETGQNTGELFF